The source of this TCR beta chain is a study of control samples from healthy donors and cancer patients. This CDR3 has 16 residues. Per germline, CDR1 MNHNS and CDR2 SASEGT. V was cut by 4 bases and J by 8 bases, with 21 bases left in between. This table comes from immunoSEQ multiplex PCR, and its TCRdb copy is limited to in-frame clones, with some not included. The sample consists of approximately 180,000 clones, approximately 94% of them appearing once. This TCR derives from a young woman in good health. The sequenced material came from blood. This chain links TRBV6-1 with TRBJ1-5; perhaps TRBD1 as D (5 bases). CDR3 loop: CASSVGGVLVFEPQHF. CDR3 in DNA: TGTGCCAGCAGTGTTGGGGGGGTTCTAGTTTTCGAGCCCCAGCATTTT.